One sample yielded the 4 T cell receptor beta chains listed below, sequenced in a study of Ad26.COV2.S vaccination and SARS-CoV-2 variants. Described treatment: around 19 received Ad26.COV2.S at low or high dose, single or two shots; 5 received placebo; per-sample allocation not given. After the first vaccine or placebo injection, samples were drawn on day 63. Sequenced by immunoSEQ multiplex PCR; TCRdb stores in-frame clones only, minus some. The table records 350,000 to 500,000 clones, about 92% of them present only once. Sequencing used peripheral blood, obtained in a trial of Ad26.COV2.S vaccine versus placebo. All receptors derive from a person between 18 and 60 years old who received the Ad26.COV2.S COVID-19 vaccine or a placebo.

The J gene is TRBJ2-1, the V gene TRBV7-2, with 8 bases lining up with TRBD2. CDR1 is SGHTA, CDR2 FQGNSA, per germline. V was pared by 0 bases and J by 2 bases, with 3 bases of the junction left unmatched. This CDR3 has 16 residues. CDR3 region: CASSLASGLAYNEQFF. The CDR3 nucleotides read TGTGCCAGCAGCTTAGCTTCGGGACTAGCCTACAATGAGCAGTTCTTC.

This clone is a singleton in its sample. The chain combines TRBV19 with TRBJ1-2; D perhaps matches TRBD1 (6 bases). V gave up 5 bases and J gave up 0 bases, with 10 bases separating them. The CDR3 spans 14 residues. Germline CDR1 is LNHDA and CDR2 is SQIVND (reference sequence). The CDR3 loop reads CASSSRTANYGYTF. Written as DNA, the CDR3 is TGTGCCAGTAGTTCCCGGACAGCTAACTATGGCTACACCTTC. The whole variable domain, filled in from reference TRBV19 and TRBJ1-2, reads DGGITQSPKYLFRKEGQNVTLSCEQNLNHDAMYWYRQDPGQGLRLIYYSQIVNDFQKGDIAEGYSVSREKKESFPLTVTSAQKNPTAFYLCASSSRTANYGYTFGSGTRLTVV.

The V gene is TRBV7-9, the J gene TRBJ1-3; 9 nucleotides agree with TRBD1. The J segment lost 6 bases and the V segment lost 5 bases, leaving 2 bases of the junction unmatched. CDR3 length: 13 residues. Per germline, CDR1 SEHNR and CDR2 FQNEAQ (reference sequence). CDR3 sequence: CASSGDRANTIYF. The CDR3 DNA follows: TGTGCCAGCAGCGGGGACAGGGCAAACACCATATATTTT.

The chain carries TRBV6-2 or TRBV6-3 and TRBJ1-2; a possible D gene is TRBD1 (6 bases). Germline CDR1 and CDR2: MNHEY and SVGEGT. The CDR3 covers 17 residues. Between the trimmed V and J ends, which lost 1 base and 2 bases, there was a span of 17 bases. The CDR3: CASSYFPGRGSNYGYTF. For the CDR3, the DNA is TGTGCCAGCAGTTACTTCCCCGGCAGGGGATCCAACTATGGCTACACCTTC.